This paragraph covers one TCR beta chain sequence. The antigen is not known. Cells designated naive CD8 were CD45RO-negative and were positively selected for CCR7, with terminally differentiated effector memory CD45RA+ cells excluded. Trimming removed 7 bases at V and 0 bases at J, with 16 bases between. CDR1 and CDR2 from the germline V gene are MNHEY and SMNVEV (reference sequence). The CDR3 is 15 residues long. These data originate in a study of shared clonotypes between healthy human individuals. The test was conducted at deep level. TCRdb keeps only in-frame clones here, not all; method: immunoSEQ multiplex PCR. The table shows about 2,200,000 clones, with 90% to 95% occurring only once. Findings and limits, study-wide: For naive CD4 cells, approximately 4.7% of clonotypes were shared across a handful of donors.

What was sequenced was naive CD8+ T cells from PBMCs. This clonotype originated in a man in his late teens or twenties in good health. Some clones in this sample may be carry-over from other donors' samples. This sequence joins TRBV27 and TRBJ2-7, with D perhaps TRBD1 (5 bases). The CDR3 bases are TGTGCCAGCACTCCAGGGTTTTCGAGCTCCTACGAGCAGTACTTC. Translating it yields CASTPGFSSSYEQYF.